Shown below are 3 T cell receptor beta chains from a single sample sequenced in a study of beta chain features in type 1 diabetes. Study conclusions and caveats: Researchers report that Type 1 diabetes patients had moderately but significantly shorter TCRB CDR3s across all four CD4+ subsets.

Expressed TCRB transcripts were sequenced, since all the RNA that had been isolated was reverse transcribed. Assay: immunoSEQ multiplex PCR; the TCRdb copy retains only in-frame clones and omits some. The sample includes hundreds of thousands of clones, around 15% of them seen just once. These receptors have no known antigen. Sequencing used naive CD4+ T cells from blood. These TCRs come from a man younger than 35 with type 1 diabetes.

This sequence joins TRBV19 and TRBJ2-1, with 8 nucleotides matching TRBD2. The trim removed 7 bases at V and 1 base at J, leaving 3 bases unmatched. The CDR3 totals 14 residues. From germline, CDR1 is LNHDA and CDR2 SQIVND (reference sequence). The CDR3 DNA is TGTGCCAGTACCGGGAGGGGGTCCTACAATGAGCAGTTCTTC. It specifies CASTGRGSYNEQFF.

To note about this clone: The sample carries other DNA sequences with the same CDR3. The chain uses TRBV7-9 and TRBJ2-7, with TRBD1 matching 7 bases. The CDR3 contains 14 residues. Germline V CDR1 and CDR2: SEHNR, FQNEAQ (reference sequence). V shed 3 bases and J 2 bases; nucleotides not matched to a gene: 4. CDR3 DNA: TGTGCCAGCAGCTTGGGGACAGAGACCTACGAGCAGTACTTC. It translates to CASSLGTETYEQYF.

This clone was detected only a few times. The chain combines TRBV10-3 with TRBJ2-7; D is possibly TRBD1 or TRBD2 (5 bases each). Germline-derived CDR1 and CDR2 are ENHRY and SYGVKD. The CDR3 sequence is 13 residues long. V was shortened by 7 bases and J by 6 bases, with 16 bases between the two germline ends. DNA for the CDR3: TGTGCCATCACTCCGGGACCCCGGTCCGAGCAGTACTTC. Its translation: CAITPGPRSEQYF.